Following are 15 T cell receptor beta chains from one sample sequenced in a study of blood T cell repertoires in COVID-19. TCRdb's table, derived via immunoSEQ multiplex PCR, lists solely in-frame clones and lacks some. The sample carries a few hundred thousand clones, over 75% recorded once. Sequenced: PBMCs or T cells enriched from blood (not recorded which). The receptors were sampled from a man aged 30-40 years who had recovered from COVID-19.

V gene TRBV19 combines with J gene TRBJ1-5; maybe TRBD1 (6 bases). CDR1 is LNHDA, CDR2 SQIVND, per germline (reference sequence). Trimming shortened V by 6 bases and J by 5 bases, and 8 bases separated the two germline ends. This CDR3 spans 12 amino acids. CDR3 sequence (DNA): TGTGCCAGTAGACAGGGTGATCAGCCCCAGCATTTT. Translated, it gives CASRQGDQPQHF.

The chain has TRBV27 and TRBJ1-2, with unresolved D. Germline loops: CDR1 MNHEY, CDR2 SMNVEV (reference sequence). V shed 1 base and J shed 3 bases, with 12 bases lying between them. The CDR3 is made up of 15 amino acids. The CDR3 DNA sequence: TGTGCCAGCAGTTTATTCCCAGGCCAGGACTATGGCTACACCTTC. Translation: CASSLFPGQDYGYTF.

The rearrangement uses TRBV11-2 and TRBJ2-1; the D gene is possibly TRBD1 (5 bases). V gave up 1 base and J gave up 7 bases, with 11 bases separating them. This CDR3 contains 14 residues. Germline values: CDR1 SGHAT, CDR2 FQNNGV. For the CDR3, the DNA is TGTGCCAGCAGCTTAGGAGACTGGACAAATGAGCAGTTCTTC. Its protein product is CASSLGDWTNEQFF.

The chain has TRBV5-6 and TRBJ1-4; maybe TRBD1 (6 bases). Trimming cost V 4 bases and J 4 bases, with 11 bases left between them. The CDR3 has 14 amino acids. From germline, CDR1 is SGHDT and CDR2 YYEEEE. CDR3 nucleotide sequence: TGTGCCAGCAGCCGGGACATCGGTAATGAAAAACTGTTTTTT. This encodes CASSRDIGNEKLFF.

This clone was recorded a few times. This chain links TRBV28 with TRBJ2-7, with TRBD1 identical over 9 bases. Looked up from germline, CDR1 is MDHEN and CDR2 is SYDVKM. V trimming: 7 bases; J trimming: 3 bases; junction bases outside the gene matches: 10. This CDR3 has 15 residues. The CDR3 sequence is CASTDRGVGLYEQYF. The CDR3 coding sequence is TGTGCCAGCACGGACAGGGGAGTCGGTCTCTACGAGCAGTACTTC. The full variable domain, rest sourced from reference TRBV28 and TRBJ2-7, is DVKVTQSSRYLVKRTGEKVFLECVQDMDHENMFWYRQDPGLGLRLIYFSYDVKMKEKGDIPEGYSVSREKKERFSLILESASTNQTSMYLCASTDRGVGLYEQYFGPGTRLTVT.

This clone occurred once. The rearrangement joins TRBV12-3 or TRBV12-4 to TRBJ2-3; D is uncertain. The CDR3 is 12 residues long. V lost 3 bases to trimming and J lost 6 bases, with 7 bases between them. CDR3 sequence (DNA): TGTGCCAGCAGTTTCCCCCGGGATACGCAGTATTTT. Encoded protein: CASSFPRDTQYF.

The chain links TRBV5-1 to TRBJ2-6; 10 positions agree with TRBD1. CDR3 length: 17 amino acids. Per the germline V gene, CDR1 is SGHRS and CDR2 is YFSETQ. V was clipped by 4 bases and J by 7 bases; unmatched bases: 11. CDR3 protein: CASSTGQGGRRANVLTF. In nucleotides, the CDR3 is TGCGCCAGCAGCACTGGACAGGGGGGAAGGAGAGCCAACGTCCTGACTTTC.

V is TRBV7-9 and J is TRBJ1-4; 11 bases fit TRBD1. There are 18 residues in the CDR3. CDR1 and CDR2 from the germline V gene are SEHNR and FQNEAQ (reference sequence). Trimming at V came to 4 bases and at J to 3 bases, leaving 10 bases not matched to a gene. The CDR3 protein is CASSSGQGELPSNEKLFF. The CDR3 DNA reads TGTGCCAGCAGCTCGGGACAGGGGGAATTGCCCTCTAATGAAAAACTGTTTTTT.

The rearrangement uses TRBV2 and TRBJ2-7, with 9 bases identical to TRBD1. V shed 3 bases, J shed 7 bases, and the junction held 7 bases outside the gene matches. This CDR3 comprises 14 residues. From germline, CDR1 is SNHLY and CDR2 FYNNEI. In nucleotides, the CDR3 is TGTGCCAGCAGTGACGGGACAGGGATTAAGGAGCAGTACTTC. This codes for CASSDGTGIKEQYF. Supplemented by reference TRBV2 and TRBJ2-7, the full variable domain reads EPEVTQTPSHQVTQMGQEVILRCVPISNHLYFYWYRQILGQKVEFLVSFYNNEISEKSEIFDDQFSVERPDGSNFTLKIRSTKLEDSAMYFCASSDGTGIKEQYFGPGTRLTVT.

This chain uses TRBV6-5 with TRBJ2-5; TRBD1 agrees at 7 bases. This CDR3 is built from 13 residues. The V segment lost 6 bases and the J segment 2 bases; nucleotides outside the gene matches: 3. Looked up from germline, CDR1 is MNHEY and CDR2 is SVGAGI. The CDR3, as DNA: TGTGCCAGCAGCGGGACAGAGCAAGAGACCCAGTACTTC. Protein sequence: CASSGTEQETQYF.

The chain joins TRBV5-8 to TRBJ2-5; 16 nucleotides line up with TRBD2. The CDR3 spans 16 residues. The V segment lost 4 bases and the J segment 2 bases; nucleotides outside the gene matches: 2. The germline V gene encodes CDR1 SGHTS and CDR2 YDEGEE. CDR3 DNA sequence: TGTGCCAGCAGCCAGGGACTAGCGGGGGGGCAAGAGACCCAGTACTTC. Encoded protein: CASSQGLAGGQETQYF.

This chain connects TRBV7-9 to TRBJ2-3, with D perhaps matching TRBD2 (5 bases). The CDR3 consists of 13 residues. Germline-derived CDR1 and CDR2 are SEHNR and FQNEAQ (reference sequence). V was trimmed by 5 bases and J by 4 bases, leaving 10 bases between them. The CDR3 nucleotides are TGTGCCAGCAGCCCGACGGGGTCAGATACGCAGTATTTT. It yields the protein CASSPTGSDTQYF.

This chain uses TRBV3-1 (or the pseudogene TRBV3-2) with TRBJ2-2; TRBD2 matches at 8 bases. The V and J ends lost 0 bases and 2 bases, in that order; junction bases with no gene match: 5. The germline V gene encodes CDR1 LGHDT and CDR2 YNNKEL (reference sequence). The CDR3 is 17 residues long. The CDR3 DNA reads as TGTGCCAGCAGCCAAGAGAGCGGGGGCGCAAACACCGGGGAGCTGTTTTTT. Protein: CASSQESGGANTGELFF.

The V gene is TRBV29-1, the J gene TRBJ2-7, with 9 nucleotides matching TRBD1. Germline CDR1 SQVTM, CDR2 ANQGSEA. The CDR3 contains 13 residues. J gave up 5 bases and V 6 bases, and 8 bases lay outside the gene matches. The CDR3 sequence is CSVGGQGGHEQYF. The CDR3 region has the DNA TGCAGCGTCGGGGGACAGGGCGGCCACGAGCAGTACTTC.

The rearrangement uses TRBV7-9 and TRBJ1-1, with 8 bases lining up with TRBD1. CDR1 and CDR2 (germline): SEHNR, FQNEAQ (reference sequence). The CDR3 loop spans 15 amino acids. V gave up 5 bases and J gave up 5 bases; unmatched junction bases: 10. The chain's CDR3 is CASSATGVLGTEAFF. Here the CDR3 DNA reads TGTGCCAGCAGCGCGACAGGGGTGTTGGGGACTGAAGCTTTCTTT.